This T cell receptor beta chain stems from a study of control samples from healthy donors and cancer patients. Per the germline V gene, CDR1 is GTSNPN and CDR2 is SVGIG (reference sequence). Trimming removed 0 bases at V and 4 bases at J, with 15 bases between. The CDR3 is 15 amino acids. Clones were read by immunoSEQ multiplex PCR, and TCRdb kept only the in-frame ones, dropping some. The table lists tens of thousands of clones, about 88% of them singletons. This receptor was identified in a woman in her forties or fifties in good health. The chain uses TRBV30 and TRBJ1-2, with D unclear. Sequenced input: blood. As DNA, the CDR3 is TGTGCCTGGAGTGTACCTCCCAGATTACGCTATGGCTACACCTTC. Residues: CAWSVPPRLRYGYTF.